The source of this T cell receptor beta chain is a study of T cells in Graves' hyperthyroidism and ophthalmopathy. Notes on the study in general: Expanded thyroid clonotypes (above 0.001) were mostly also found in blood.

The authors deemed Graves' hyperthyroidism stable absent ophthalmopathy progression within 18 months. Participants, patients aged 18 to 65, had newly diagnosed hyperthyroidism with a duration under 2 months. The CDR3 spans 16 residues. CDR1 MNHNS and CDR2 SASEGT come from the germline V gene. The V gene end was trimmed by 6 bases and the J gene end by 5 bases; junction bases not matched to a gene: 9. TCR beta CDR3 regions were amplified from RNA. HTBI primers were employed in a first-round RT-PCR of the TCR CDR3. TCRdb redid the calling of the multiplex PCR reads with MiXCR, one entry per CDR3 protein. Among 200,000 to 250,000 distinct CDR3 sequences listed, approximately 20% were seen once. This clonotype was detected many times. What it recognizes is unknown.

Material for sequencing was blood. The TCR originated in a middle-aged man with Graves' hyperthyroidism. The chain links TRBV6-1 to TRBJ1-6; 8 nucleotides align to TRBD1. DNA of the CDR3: TGTGCCAGCAGGGAGGCCCCGGGACAGGATAATTCACCCCTCCACTTT. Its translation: CASREAPGQDNSPLHF.